This is a list of T cell receptor beta chains from one sample in a study of a mutant IDH1 vaccine in newly diagnosed glioma. Here immunoSEQ multiplex PCR was the method, and the copy in TCRdb shows in-frame clones only, minus some. The sample shows tens of thousands of clones, roughly 80% of them seen only once. These TCRs are of unknown antigen specificity. Sequencing was performed on PBMCs, taken from a glioma patient whose treatment included an IDH1 peptide vaccine. Every receptor here comes from a woman aged 18-30 years with glioma. CDR3s include the opening cysteine and the closing phenylalanine or tryptophan. Fields, in order: J gene, V gene, D gene, clone size, CDR3 DNA, CDR3 protein. D genes are given only for firm matches. Not all rows give a size; the values are once, few, many and, for expanded clones, a class.

J: TRBJ1-2
V: TRBV7-2
D: NA
size: NA
DNA: TGTGCCAGTGGGGGCTTGAGCTATGGCTACACCTTC
CDR3: CASGGLSYGYTF

J: TRBJ1-1
V: TRBV6-5
D: NA
size: NA
DNA: TGTGCCAGCAGTTACGGTGGGAACACTGAAGCTTTCTTT
CDR3: CASSYGGNTEAFF

J: TRBJ1-5
V: TRBV29-1
D: NA
size: NA
DNA: TGCAGCGTTCTGTCAGGGTATAGCAATCAGCCCCAGCATTTT
CDR3: CSVLSGYSNQPQHF

J: TRBJ2-1
V: TRBV1
D: NA
size: NA
DNA: TGCACCAGCAGCTACGACAGGGGAACCTACAATGAGCAGTTCTTC
CDR3: CTSSYDRGTYNEQFF

J: TRBJ1-1
V: TRBV11-3
D: TRBD1
size: NA
DNA: TGTGCCAGCAGCTTGCCTACCTGGACAGGTGAAGCTTTCTTT
CDR3: CASSLPTWTGEAFF

J: TRBJ1-2
V: TRBV21-1
D: NA
size: NA
DNA: TGTGCCAGCAGCAGACCGGGACGAAAGTGCCCCGGGATCAGTAACTATGGCTACACCTTC
CDR3: CASSRPGRKCPGISNYGYTF

J: TRBJ1-2
V: TRBV11-2
D: NA
size: NA
DNA: TGTGCCAGCAGCCAGGGGATCTATGGCTACACCTTC
CDR3: CASSQGIYGYTF

J: TRBJ2-3
V: TRBV27
D: NA
size: NA
DNA: TGTGCCAGCAGTTTATCTCCGGACAGCTATACGCAGTATTTT
CDR3: CASSLSPDSYTQYF

J: TRBJ1-2
V: TRBV4-3
D: NA
size: NA
DNA: TGCGCCAGCAGCCTAGACCTACACAGGGATTATGGCTACACCTTC
CDR3: CASSLDLHRDYGYTF

J: TRBJ1-1
V: TRBV2
D: NA
size: NA
DNA: TGTGCCAGCAGTGACATTAACACTGAAGCTTTCTTT
CDR3: CASSDINTEAFF

J: TRBJ2-5
V: TRBV7-7
D: NA
size: NA
DNA: TGTGCTAGCAGCCCTCAGGTGGGCGGACAAGAGACCCAGTACTTC
CDR3: CASSPQVGGQETQYF

J: TRBJ1-6
V: TRBV6-4
D: NA
size: NA
DNA: TGTGCCAGCAGTGAGCAGGCCGGTTCACCCCTCCACTTT
CDR3: CASSEQAGSPLHF

J: TRBJ1-2
V: TRBV5-1
D: NA
size: once
DNA: TGCGCCAGCAGCTTGGACGGAGCAGGGGCGTATGGCTACACCTTC
CDR3: CASSLDGAGAYGYTF